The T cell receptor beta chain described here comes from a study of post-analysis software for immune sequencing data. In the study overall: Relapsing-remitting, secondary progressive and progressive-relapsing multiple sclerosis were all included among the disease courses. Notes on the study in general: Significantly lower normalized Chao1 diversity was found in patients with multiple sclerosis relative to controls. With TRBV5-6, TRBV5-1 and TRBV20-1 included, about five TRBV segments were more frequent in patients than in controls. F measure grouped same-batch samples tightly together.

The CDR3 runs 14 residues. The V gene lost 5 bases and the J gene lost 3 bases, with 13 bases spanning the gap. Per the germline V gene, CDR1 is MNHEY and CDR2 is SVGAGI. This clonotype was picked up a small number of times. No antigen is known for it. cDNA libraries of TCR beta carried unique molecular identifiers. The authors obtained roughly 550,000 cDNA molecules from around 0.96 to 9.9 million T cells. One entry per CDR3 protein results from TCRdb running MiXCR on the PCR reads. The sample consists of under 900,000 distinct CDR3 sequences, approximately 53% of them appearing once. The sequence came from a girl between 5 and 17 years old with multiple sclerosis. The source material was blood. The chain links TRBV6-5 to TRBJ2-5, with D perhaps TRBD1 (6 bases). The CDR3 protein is CASSHRQAKETQYF. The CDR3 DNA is TGTGCCAGCAGTCACCGACAGGCGAAAGAGACCCAGTACTTC.